This is a list of T cell receptor beta chains from one sample in a study of blood T cell repertoires in COVID-19. Libraries were prepared by immunoSEQ multiplex PCR; TCRdb keeps only in-frame clonotypes and omits some of them. Of 120,000 or so clones in the sample, about 72% were seen once. Specimen: peripheral blood. All receptors derive from a woman aged 60-75 years with acute or convalescent COVID-19. Both conserved end residues are part of each CDR3.

j_call v_call cdr3_aa
TRBJ2-7 TRBV29-1 CSVGQGAYEQYF
TRBJ1-6 TRBV5-1 CASSFGGQGNSPLHF
TRBJ1-1 TRBV9 CASSPTGGPPMNTEAFF
TRBJ1-3 TRBV25-1 CASSDRDIFFSGNTIYF
TRBJ2-7 TRBV2 CASRRTSGGEEQYF
TRBJ1-1 TRBV6-6 CASMGTRGNTEAFF
TRBJ1-2 TRBV7-2 CASSLVGTGNGYTF
TRBJ2-7 TRBV5-8 CASSRQAGPYEQYF
TRBJ1-5 TRBV7-2 CASSRGQGANQPQHF
TRBJ1-3 TRBV18 CASLQQGTGNTIYF
TRBJ1-3 TRBV6-5 CASIAGDSGNTIYF
TRBJ1-5 TRBV7-9 CASSTGDPNQPQHF
TRBJ1-2 TRBV7-2 CASRPQGYYGYTF
TRBJ1-1 TRBV30 CAWMQGTMNTEAFF
TRBJ2-1 TRBV6-2/TRBV6-3 CASSYSGTNNEQFF
TRBJ2-4 TRBV29-1 CSVIQGYAKNIQYF
TRBJ2-7 TRBV28 CASSAPGLGDYEQYF
TRBJ1-2 TRBV28 CASSATREIRGYTF
TRBJ1-6 TRBV18 CASSPRTGAVNSPLHF
TRBJ2-1 TRBV29-1 CSVDSNNEQFF
TRBJ1-2 TRBV6-1 CASSELGRAAGYTF
TRBJ2-4 TRBV3-1/TRBV3-2 CASSPWTGAGLDIQYF
TRBJ1-3 TRBV10-3 CAITPGTGYLGGSGNTIYF
TRBJ2-7 TRBV27 CASSLSGRGSYEQYF
TRBJ2-3 TRBV11-1 CASSLRLSDTQYF
TRBJ1-5 TRBV5-6 CASSLAPGDPQHF
TRBJ1-1 TRBV11-1 CASSLLQGTEAFF
TRBJ1-2 TRBV5-1 CASSLDGQAYLNGYTF
TRBJ1-2 TRBV5-6 CASSLEELLGGYTF
TRBJ2-7 TRBV19 CASSKYREYEQYF
TRBJ2-7 TRBV5-1 CASSFAGQGYEQYF
TRBJ2-7 TRBV5-1 CASSLKQGASYEQYF
TRBJ1-4 TRBV5-4 CASSKNTGSNEKLFF
TRBJ1-6 TRBV21-1 CASSKRGGSSYNSPLHF
TRBJ1-2 TRBV29-1 CSGRDRDGGRGGYTF
TRBJ1-2 TRBV5-4 CASSRTTGYGYTF
TRBJ2-7 TRBV24-1 CATSAGDYEQYF
TRBJ2-3 TRBV27 CASSSPGQASDTQYF
TRBJ2-7 TRBV14 CASSQDAPNLSYEQYF
TRBJ1-2 TRBV27 CASSTGLKGYTF
TRBJ1-5 TRBV6-6 CASRAGNQPQHF
TRBJ2-7 TRBV7-2 CASSLGLGQSYEQYF
TRBJ1-2 TRBV3-1/TRBV3-2 CASSQGTQSYGYTF
TRBJ1-6 TRBV30 CAWRRDRASPLHF
TRBJ1-1 TRBV6-5 CASRFDRGKKAFF
TRBJ1-4 TRBV2 CASKPEGGWEKLFF
TRBJ1-2 TRBV6-5 CASTPGTENYGYTF
TRBJ2-1 TRBV30 CAWSDVRLVDNEQFF
TRBJ1-1 TRBV11-2 CASSYITGSGEAFF
TRBJ1-4 TRBV7-9 CASSSVDSQVDEKLFF
TRBJ1-1 TRBV12-3/TRBV12-4 CASSFRENTEAFF
TRBJ2-3 TRBV3-1/TRBV3-2 CASSEVPLAGGSADTQYF
TRBJ2-5 TRBV5-1 CASSSQGARETQYF
TRBJ1-2 TRBV3-1/TRBV3-2 CASSQDTNYGYTF
TRBJ2-5 TRBV24-1 CATSDLRSGDRETQYF
TRBJ1-5 TRBV12-3/TRBV12-4 CASRTGSNQPQHF
TRBJ1-2 TRBV7-9 CASSFSERGYTF
TRBJ1-1 TRBV3-1/TRBV3-2 CASSEMPEAEAFF
TRBJ2-3 TRBV30 CAWSVHLNTQYF
TRBJ2-7 TRBV27 CASRWTGTSIYEQYF